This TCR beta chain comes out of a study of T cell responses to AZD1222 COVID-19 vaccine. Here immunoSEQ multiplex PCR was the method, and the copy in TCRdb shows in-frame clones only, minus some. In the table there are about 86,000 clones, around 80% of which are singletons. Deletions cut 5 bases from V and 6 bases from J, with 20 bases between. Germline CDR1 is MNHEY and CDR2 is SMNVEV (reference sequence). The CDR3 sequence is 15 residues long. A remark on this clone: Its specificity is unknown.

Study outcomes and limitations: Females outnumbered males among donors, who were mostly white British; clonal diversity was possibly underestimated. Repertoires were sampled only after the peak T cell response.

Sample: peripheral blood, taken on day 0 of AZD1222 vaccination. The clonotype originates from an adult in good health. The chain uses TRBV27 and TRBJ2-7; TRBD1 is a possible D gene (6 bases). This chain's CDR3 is CASSKQHNTGFEQYF. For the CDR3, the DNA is TGTGCCAGCAGTAAGCAACATAACACAGGGTTCGAGCAGTACTTC.